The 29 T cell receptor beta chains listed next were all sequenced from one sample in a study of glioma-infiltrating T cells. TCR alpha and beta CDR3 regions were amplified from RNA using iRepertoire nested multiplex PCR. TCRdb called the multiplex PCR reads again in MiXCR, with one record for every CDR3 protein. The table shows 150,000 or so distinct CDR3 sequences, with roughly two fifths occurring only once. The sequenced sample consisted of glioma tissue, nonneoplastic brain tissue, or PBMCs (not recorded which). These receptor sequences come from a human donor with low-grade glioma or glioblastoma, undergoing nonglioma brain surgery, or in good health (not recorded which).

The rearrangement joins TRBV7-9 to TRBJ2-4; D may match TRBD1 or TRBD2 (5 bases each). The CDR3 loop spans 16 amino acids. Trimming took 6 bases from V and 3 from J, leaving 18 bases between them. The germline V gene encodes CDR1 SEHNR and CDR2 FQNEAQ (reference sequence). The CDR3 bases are TGTGCCAGCAGTCATTTCCGGGGCGAGGACAAAAACATTCAGTACTTC. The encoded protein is CASSHFRGEDKNIQYF.

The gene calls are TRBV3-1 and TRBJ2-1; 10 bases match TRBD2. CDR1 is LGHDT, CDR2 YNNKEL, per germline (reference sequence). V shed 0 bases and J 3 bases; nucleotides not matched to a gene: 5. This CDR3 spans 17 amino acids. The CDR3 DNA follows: TGTGCCAGCAGCCAAGATTTGGCTAGCGGGAGCTACAATGAGCAGTTCTTC. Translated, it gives CASSQDLASGSYNEQFF.

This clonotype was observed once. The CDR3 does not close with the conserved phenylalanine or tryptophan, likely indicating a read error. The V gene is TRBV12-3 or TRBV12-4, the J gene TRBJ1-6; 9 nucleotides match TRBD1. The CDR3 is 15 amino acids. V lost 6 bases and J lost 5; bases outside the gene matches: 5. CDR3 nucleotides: TGTGCCAGCAGAAAGACAGGGGGGGATAATTCACCCCTCCACTCT. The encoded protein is CASRKTGGDNSPLHS.

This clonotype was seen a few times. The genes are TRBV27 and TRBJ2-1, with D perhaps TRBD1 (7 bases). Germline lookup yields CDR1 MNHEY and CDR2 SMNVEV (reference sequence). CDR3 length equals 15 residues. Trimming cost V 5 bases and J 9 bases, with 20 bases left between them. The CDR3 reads CASSPSTGVGGEQFF. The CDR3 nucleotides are TGTGCCAGCAGTCCCTCAACAGGGGTCGGGGGTGAGCAGTTCTTC.

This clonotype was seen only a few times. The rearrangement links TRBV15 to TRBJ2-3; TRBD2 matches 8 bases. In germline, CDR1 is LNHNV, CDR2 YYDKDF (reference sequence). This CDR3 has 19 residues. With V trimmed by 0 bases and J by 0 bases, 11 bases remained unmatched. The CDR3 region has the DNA TGTGCCACCAGCAGAGATGTGGTAGCGGGGCAATCCAGCACAGATACGCAGTATTTT. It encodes CATSRDVVAGQSSTDTQYF. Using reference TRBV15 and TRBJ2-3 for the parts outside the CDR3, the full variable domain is DAMVIQNPRYQVTQFGKPVTLSCSQTLNHNVMYWYQQKSSQAPKLLFHYYDKDFNNEADTPDNFQSRRPNTSFCFLDIRSPGLGDTAMYLCATSRDVVAGQSSTDTQYFGPGTRLTVL.

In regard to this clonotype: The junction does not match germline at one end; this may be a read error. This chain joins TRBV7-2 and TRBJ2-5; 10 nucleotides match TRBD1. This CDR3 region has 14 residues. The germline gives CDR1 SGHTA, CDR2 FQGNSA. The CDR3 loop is CASSQGTGAGTQYF. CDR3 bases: TGCGCCAGCAGCCAAGGGACAGGGGCTGGGACCCAGTACTTC.

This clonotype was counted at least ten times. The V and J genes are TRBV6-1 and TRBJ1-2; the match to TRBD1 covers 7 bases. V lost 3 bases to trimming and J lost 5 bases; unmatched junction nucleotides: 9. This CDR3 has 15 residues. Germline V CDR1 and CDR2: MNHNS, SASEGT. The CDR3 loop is CASSEISTGKYGYTF. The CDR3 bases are TGTGCCAGCAGTGAGATCTCGACAGGGAAATATGGCTACACCTTC.

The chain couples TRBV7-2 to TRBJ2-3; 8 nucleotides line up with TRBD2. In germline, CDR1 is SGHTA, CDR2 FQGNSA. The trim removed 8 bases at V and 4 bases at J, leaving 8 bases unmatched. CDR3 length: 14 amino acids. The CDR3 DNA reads TGTGCCAGCGAAGGCGGGGGGCCGGCAGATACGCAGTATTTT. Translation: CASEGGGPADTQYF.

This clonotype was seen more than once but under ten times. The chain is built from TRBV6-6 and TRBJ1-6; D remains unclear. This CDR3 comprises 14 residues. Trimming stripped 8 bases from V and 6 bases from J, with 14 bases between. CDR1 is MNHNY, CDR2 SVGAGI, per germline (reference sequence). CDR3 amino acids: CASAQVGPNSPLHF. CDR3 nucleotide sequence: TGTGCCAGCGCGCAGGTCGGGCCTAATTCACCCCTCCACTTT.

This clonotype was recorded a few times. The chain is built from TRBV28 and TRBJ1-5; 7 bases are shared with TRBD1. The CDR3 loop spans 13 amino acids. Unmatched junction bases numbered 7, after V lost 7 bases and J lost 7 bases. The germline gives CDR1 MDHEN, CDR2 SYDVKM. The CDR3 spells CASTAGQRQPQHF. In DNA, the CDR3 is TGTGCCAGCACCGCGGGACAGCGCCAGCCCCAGCATTTT. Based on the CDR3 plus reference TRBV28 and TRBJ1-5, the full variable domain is DVKVTQSSRYLVKRTGEKVFLECVQDMDHENMFWYRQDPGLGLRLIYFSYDVKMKEKGDIPEGYSVSREKKERFSLILESASTNQTSMYLCASTAGQRQPQHFGDGTRLSIL.

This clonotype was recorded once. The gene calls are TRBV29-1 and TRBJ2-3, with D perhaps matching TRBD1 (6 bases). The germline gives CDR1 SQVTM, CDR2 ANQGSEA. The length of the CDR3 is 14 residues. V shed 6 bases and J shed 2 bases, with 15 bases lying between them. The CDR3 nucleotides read TGCAGCGTACTGGACAGACCCCTCACAGATACGCAGTATTTT. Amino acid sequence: CSVLDRPLTDTQYF.

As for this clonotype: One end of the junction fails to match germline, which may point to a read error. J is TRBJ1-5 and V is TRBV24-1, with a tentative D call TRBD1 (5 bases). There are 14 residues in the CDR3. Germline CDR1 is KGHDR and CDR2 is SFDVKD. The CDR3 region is CATSAQGGNRPQHF. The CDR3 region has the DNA TGTGCCACCAGTGCCCAGGGTGGCAATCGGCCCCAGCATTTT.

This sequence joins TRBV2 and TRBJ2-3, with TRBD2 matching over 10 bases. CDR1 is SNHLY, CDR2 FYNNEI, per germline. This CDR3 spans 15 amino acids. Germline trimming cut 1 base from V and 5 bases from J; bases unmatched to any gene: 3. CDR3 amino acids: CASSEVAGGLDTQYF. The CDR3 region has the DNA TGTGCCAGCAGTGAAGTAGCGGGGGGCTTAGATACGCAGTATTTT.

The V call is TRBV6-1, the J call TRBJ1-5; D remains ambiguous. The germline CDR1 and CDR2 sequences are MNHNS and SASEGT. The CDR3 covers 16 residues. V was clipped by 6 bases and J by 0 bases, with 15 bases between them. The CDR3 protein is CASSSPGLYSNQPQHF. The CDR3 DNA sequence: TGTGCCAGCAGCTCCCCGGGTCTTTATAGCAATCAGCCCCAGCATTTT.

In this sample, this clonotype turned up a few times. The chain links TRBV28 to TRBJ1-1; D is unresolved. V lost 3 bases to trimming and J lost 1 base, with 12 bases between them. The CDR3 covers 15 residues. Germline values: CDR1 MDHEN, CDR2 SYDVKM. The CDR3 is CASSFASNTNTEAFF. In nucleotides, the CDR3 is TGTGCCAGCAGTTTTGCGTCAAATACGAACACTGAAGCTTTCTTT.

CDR3 region: CASRGFSGANVLTF. In nucleotides, the CDR3 is TGTGCCAGCAGGGGTTTCTCTGGGGCCAACGTCCTGACTTTC. V and J are TRBV27 and TRBJ2-6; D gene uncertain. Between the trimmed V and J ends, which lost 6 bases and 0 bases, there was a span of 6 bases. Germline CDR1 MNHEY, CDR2 SMNVEV (reference sequence). The CDR3 is 14 amino acids.

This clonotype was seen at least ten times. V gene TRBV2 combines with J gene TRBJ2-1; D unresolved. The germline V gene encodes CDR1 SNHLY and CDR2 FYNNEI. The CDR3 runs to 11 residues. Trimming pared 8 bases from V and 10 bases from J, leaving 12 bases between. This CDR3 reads CASQAGGEQFF. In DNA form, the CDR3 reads TGTGCCAGCCAGGCAGGCGGAGAGCAGTTCTTC.

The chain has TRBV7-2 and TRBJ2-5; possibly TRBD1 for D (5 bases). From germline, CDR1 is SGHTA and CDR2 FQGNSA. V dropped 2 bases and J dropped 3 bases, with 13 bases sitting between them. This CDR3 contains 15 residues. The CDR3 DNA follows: TGTGCCAGCAGCTTAACCTACAGGAGAGAAGAGACCCAGTACTTC. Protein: CASSLTYRREETQYF. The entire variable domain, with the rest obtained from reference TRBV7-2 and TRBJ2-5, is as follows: GAGVSQSPSNKVTEKGKDVELRCDPISGHTALYWYRQSLGQGLEFLIYFQGNSAPDKSGLPSDRFSAERTGGSVSTLTIQRTQQEDSAVYLCASSLTYRREETQYFGPGTRLLVL.

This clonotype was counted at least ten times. DNA for the CDR3: TGTGCCAGCAGTTACGAGGTCGGCAGCTCCTACGAGCAGTACTTC. The encoded protein is CASSYEVGSSYEQYF. This sequence joins TRBV6-6 and TRBJ2-7; D gene unclear. The CDR3 covers 15 residues. Germline loops: CDR1 MNHNY, CDR2 SVGAGI (reference sequence). V was trimmed by 2 bases and J by 0 bases, leaving 11 bases between them.

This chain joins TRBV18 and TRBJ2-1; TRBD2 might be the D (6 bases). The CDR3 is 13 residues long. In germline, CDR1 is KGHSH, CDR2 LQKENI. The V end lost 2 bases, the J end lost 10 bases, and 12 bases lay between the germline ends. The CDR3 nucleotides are TGTGCCAGCTCACCATTGGAGGGGCGCGAGCAGTTCTTC. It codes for CASSPLEGREQFF. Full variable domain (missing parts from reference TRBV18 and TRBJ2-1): NAGVMQNPRHLVRRRGQEARLRCSPMKGHSHVYWYRQLPEEGLKFMVYLQKENIIDESGMPKERFSAEFPKEGPSILRIQQVVRGDSAAYFCASSPLEGREQFFGPGTRLTVL.

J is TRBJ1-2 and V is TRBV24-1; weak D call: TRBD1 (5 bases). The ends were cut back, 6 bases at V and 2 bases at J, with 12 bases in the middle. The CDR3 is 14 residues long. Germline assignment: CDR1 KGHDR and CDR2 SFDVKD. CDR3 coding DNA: TGTGCCACCAGTCACCAGGGATTCAACTATGGCTACACCTTC. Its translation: CATSHQGFNYGYTF.

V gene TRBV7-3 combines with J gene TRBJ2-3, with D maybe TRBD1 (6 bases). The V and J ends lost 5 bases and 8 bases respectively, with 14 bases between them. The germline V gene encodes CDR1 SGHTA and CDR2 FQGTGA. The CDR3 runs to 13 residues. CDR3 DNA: TGTGCCAGCAGCCCCTATGACAGGCTTACGCAGTATTTT. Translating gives CASSPYDRLTQYF.

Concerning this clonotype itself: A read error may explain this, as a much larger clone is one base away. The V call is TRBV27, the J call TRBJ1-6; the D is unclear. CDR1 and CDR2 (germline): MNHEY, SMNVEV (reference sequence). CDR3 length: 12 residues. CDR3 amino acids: CASSLANSPLRF. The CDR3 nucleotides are TGTGCCAGCAGCTTGGCTAATTCACCCCTCCGCTTT.

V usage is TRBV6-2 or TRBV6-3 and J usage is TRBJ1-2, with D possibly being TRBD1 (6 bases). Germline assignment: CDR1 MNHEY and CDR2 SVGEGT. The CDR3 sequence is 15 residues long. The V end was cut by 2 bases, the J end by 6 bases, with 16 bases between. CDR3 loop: CASSYARQDSDGYTF. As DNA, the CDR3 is TGTGCCAGCAGTTACGCAAGACAGGATTCGGATGGCTACACCTTC.

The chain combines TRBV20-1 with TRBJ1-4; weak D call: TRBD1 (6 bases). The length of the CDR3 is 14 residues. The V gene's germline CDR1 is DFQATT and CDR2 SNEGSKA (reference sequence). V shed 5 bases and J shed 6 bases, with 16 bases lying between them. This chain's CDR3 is CSAPPRGVDEKLFF. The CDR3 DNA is TGCAGTGCTCCTCCGAGGGGGGTTGATGAAAAACTGTTTTTT.

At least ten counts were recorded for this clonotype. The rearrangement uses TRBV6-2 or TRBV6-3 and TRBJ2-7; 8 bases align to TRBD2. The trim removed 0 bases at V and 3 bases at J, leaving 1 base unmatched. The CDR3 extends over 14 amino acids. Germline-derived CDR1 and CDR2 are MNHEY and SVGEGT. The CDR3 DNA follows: TGTGCCAGCAGTTACTCAAGCGGGGGCTACGAGCAGTACTTC. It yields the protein CASSYSSGGYEQYF.

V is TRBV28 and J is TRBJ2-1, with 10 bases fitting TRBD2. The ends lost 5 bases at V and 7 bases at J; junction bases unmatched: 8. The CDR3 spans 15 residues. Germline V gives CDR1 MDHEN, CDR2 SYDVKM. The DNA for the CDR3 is TGTGCCAGCAGTCCGATAGCGGGAGGTTATAATGAGCAGTTCTTC. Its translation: CASSPIAGGYNEQFF.

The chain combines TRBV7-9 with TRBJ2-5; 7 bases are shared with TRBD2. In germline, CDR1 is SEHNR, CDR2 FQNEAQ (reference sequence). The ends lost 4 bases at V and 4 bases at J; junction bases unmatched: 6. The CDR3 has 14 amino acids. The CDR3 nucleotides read TGTGCCAGCAGCTCAACTAGCGTTCCAGAGACCCAGTACTTC. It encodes CASSSTSVPETQYF.

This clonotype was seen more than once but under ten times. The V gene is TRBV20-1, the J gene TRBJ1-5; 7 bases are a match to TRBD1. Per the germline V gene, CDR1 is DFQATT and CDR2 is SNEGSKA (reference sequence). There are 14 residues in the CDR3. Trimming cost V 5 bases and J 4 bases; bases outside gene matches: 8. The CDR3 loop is CSARVSGGNQPQHF. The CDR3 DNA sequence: TGCAGTGCTCGGGTTTCAGGGGGGAATCAGCCCCAGCATTTT.